This TCR beta chain was recorded in a study of CD8+ T cells in alopecia areata (dated by TCRdb to 2016 to 2018). Some background on the complete study: Treated patients were enrolled in an open-label pilot trial of oral tofacitinib, 5 to 10 mg twice daily, for moderate-to-severe alopecia areata. Biopsies were taken from tofacitinib-treated patients at baseline and at 4 and 24 weeks of treatment, and a later scalp biopsy was taken in several of the tofacitinib-treated patients. Patients received tofacitinib for 6 to 18 months and were then followed off drug for 6 months to check for delayed response and recurrence. Scalp tissue and sorted CD4+ and CD8+ peripheral blood T cells from patchy and totalis/universalis alopecia areata patients and from healthy controls were covered by human TCRbeta sequencing. immunoSEQ multiplex PCR using 35 Vbeta forward primers and 13 Jbeta reverse primers was used to amplify TCRbeta CDR3 regions. The study used high-throughput TCRbeta sequencing to examine T cell clonal expansion in alopecia areata, in both the C3H/HeJ mouse model and human patients. Clonality in the scalp was compared among normal scalp (n=4), patchy alopecia areata scalp (n=8), and alopecia totalis/universalis scalp (n=8). The SALT score, which quantifies the percentage of affected scalp surface area, was used to measure disease severity in treated patients. RNA came from the PAXgene miRNA kit for fixed scalp, the miRNeasy kit for PBMCs, and the RNeasy kit for mouse skin.

Study-level results and caveats: Many expanded lesional clones persisted in scalp and blood during tofacitinib treatment, which may partly explain relapse after stopping treatment. Lesional scalp, especially in alopecia totalis/universalis, showed higher clonality and more expanded CD8+ clones than normal scalp, suggesting antigenic drive. Because the treated cohort was small and had just a single nonresponder, larger studies are needed to establish links between baseline CD8+ expansion and response. Shared TCR sequences between patients were less evident than in mice, which may be partly attributable to HLA diversity in the patient population. Scalp TCR repertoire analysis is complicated because resident alphabeta T cells in normal human skin are also sequenced, whereas mouse skin is dominated by gammadelta T cells. Scalp clonality and the number of expanded CD8+ clones among the top 100 scalp clones were significantly decreased by tofacitinib.

The library was built by means of the immunoSEQ multiplex PCR assay. For TCR sequencing, RNA was extracted from every sample and reverse transcribed into cDNA to serve as template. First-strand cDNA was synthesized with SuperScript III using a 2:1 mix of oligo-dT and random hexamers. A synthetic immune receptor repertoire was used to gauge amplification bias, and whatever bias remained was removed computationally. As for how the authors treated the data: Raw reads were preprocessed to remove errors, and CDR3 was defined according to IMGT conventions as the region from the conserved cysteine to phenylalanine. To get clonality, Shannon entropy was normalized by log2 of the number of productive unique TCRs and the result was subtracted from 1. Scalp TCRbeta sequences were cross-referenced with sorted blood CD4 and CD8 repertoires so that the CD4 or CD8 identity of scalp clones could be inferred. Held by TCRdb, this immuneACCESS table contains in-frame sequences only and omits some clones. Under half of the omission traces to an unresolved V gene where checked; the cause of the rest is unknown. Clone size and the V and J calls come from that table; the DNA yielded D and trimming. The sample profile shows over 200,000 clones; roughly 64% of them were found once. Roughly 4.2% of the sample rests with the top ten.

From the germline V gene (reference sequence), CDR1 is LNHDA and CDR2 is SQIVND. Trimming takes 8 bases from V and 2 bases from J, and the germline ends sit 7 bases apart. The CDR3 starts with the cysteine, ends with the phenylalanine, and has 13 residues. Only the CDR3 region is kept as DNA, spanning 39 bases read in frame from base 1. The time point label corresponds to: more than 3 weeks on oral tofacitinib. Interpreted using the paper, the treatment or condition label stands for: oral pan-JAK inhibitor, 5-10 mg twice daily. Lesional scalp punch biopsies and peripheral blood were obtained from alopecia areata patients. PBMCs were isolated by density centrifugation and stained for CD3, CD4 and CD8, and CD4+ and CD8+ T cells were sorted on a FACSAria. Details on this clone: Its target antigen remains unknown. No clone much larger than this one lies a single base away; base qualities are absent.

The chain employs TRBV19 and TRBJ2-6, with no D gene named confidently. The sample here was CD4+ T cells sorted from blood, taken at week 4, from a patient treated with tofacitinib. The source is a human donor with alopecia areata. The CDR3 protein is CASQVAGANVLTF. The DNA sequence is given as TGTGCCAGTCAAGTGGCTGGGGCCAACGTCCTGACTTTC.